This TCR beta chain was recovered during a study of T cell responses to AZD1222 COVID-19 vaccine. Method: immunoSEQ multiplex PCR; TCRdb's copy keeps in-frame clones and lacks some. Here the sample spans around 140,000 clones, over 75% being singletons. This CDR3 has 17 residues. V shed 0 bases and J shed 3 bases, with 15 bases lying between them. Germline V gene data show CDR1 as LGHDT and CDR2 as YNNKEL (reference sequence). The receptor comes from an adult in good health. The chain carries TRBV3-1 (or the pseudogene TRBV3-2) and TRBJ2-1, with D maybe TRBD1 (6 bases). The source material was peripheral blood, sampled on day 0 of AZD1222 vaccination. Written as DNA, the CDR3 is TGTGCCAGCAGCCAAGACAGCACGGGACATGGCTACAATGAGCAGTTCTTC. Translation gives CASSQDSTGHGYNEQFF.